This TCR beta chain comes out of a study of cytomegalovirus exposure and HLA in healthy donors. The records do not include a CMV serostatus for this donor. Primers included in the PCR were 60 Vbeta and 13 Jbeta primers. Sequencing used immunoSEQ multiplex PCR; TCRdb keeps in-frame clones, though not all of them. The sample lists around 120,000 clones, 80% seen once, with approximately 1% in the top ten. This CDR3 has 11 residues. Germline V gene sequence: CDR1 MNHEY, CDR2 SVGAGI. The V gene is TRBV6-5, the J gene TRBJ2-1; 10 bases align to TRBD2. This clonotype was obtained from a human donor in good health. Sequencing was performed on PBMCs. CDR3 amino acids: CGTSGDNEQFF. The DNA of the CDR3 is TGTGGGACTAGCGGCGACAATGAGCAGTTCTTC.